The rows below give T cell receptor beta chains drawn from one sample of a study of CD8 T cells in ankylosing spondylitis. TCRdb re-analysed the 5' RACE reads in MiXCR, keeping a single row per CDR3 protein. This table has some 220,000 distinct CDR3 sequences, about 7% appearing once. The sample consisted of blood, either unsorted or a sorted T cell fraction (not recorded which). Receptor source: a male donor with ankylosing spondylitis. The CDR3 runs from the conserved cysteine through the conserved F or W. A D gene is named only where the DNA matches it firmly. Clone size is not always given. Where it is, it says once, few, many or a class for expanded clones.

clone_size | j_call | d_call | v_call | cdr3_aa | cdr3_nt
many | TRBJ1-5 | TRBD1 | TRBV5-6 | CASSKGDRGNQPQHF | TGTGCCAGCAGCAAAGGGGACAGGGGCAATCAGCCCCAGCATTTT
many | TRBJ1-4 | - | TRBV5-6 | CASSLTETSTNEKLFF | TGTGCCAGCAGCTTGACAGAGACCTCAACTAATGAAAAACTGTTTTTT
many | TRBJ2-3 | - | TRBV10-3 | CAISVRTGTDTQYF | TGTGCCATCAGTGTCCGGACAGGCACAGATACGCAGTATTTT
many | TRBJ1-5 | TRBD1 | TRBV12-3/TRBV12-4 | CASSGTANIDQPQHF | TGTGCCAGCAGTGGGACAGCGAATATCGATCAGCCCCAGCATTTT
- | TRBJ2-5 | TRBD2 | TRBV7-2 | CASSLVKLAGEETQYF | TGTGCCAGCAGCTTGGTGAAACTAGCGGGAGAAGAGACCCAGTACTTC
many | TRBJ1-1 | - | TRBV7-9 | CASNARGTEAFF | TGTGCCAGCAACGCACGGGGAACTGAAGCTTTCTTT
many | TRBJ1-2 | TRBD1 | TRBV27 | CASTPVGTGGYGYTF | TGTGCCAGCACCCCGGTAGGGACAGGGGGTTATGGCTACACCTTC
- | TRBJ1-2 | - | TRBV12-3/TRBV12-4 | CASSSATANYGYTF | TGTGCCAGCAGTTCGGCTACAGCTAACTATGGCTACACCTTC
many | TRBJ2-7 | - | TRBV27 | CASSSTGEQYF | TGTGCCAGCAGTTCCACAGGCGAGCAGTACTTC
- | TRBJ1-4 | - | TRBV2 | CASSDAPGQNEKLFF | TGTGCCAGCAGTGACGCCCCAGGACAGAATGAAAAACTGTTTTTT
many | TRBJ2-3 | - | TRBV9 | CASSAGRDTQYF | TGTGCCAGCAGCGCGGGTCGAGATACGCAGTATTTT
many | TRBJ2-5 | - | TRBV28 | CATLLAEEGETQYF | TGTGCCACCTTATTAGCGGAGGAGGGCGAGACCCAGTACTTC
- | TRBJ2-1 | - | TRBV6-4 | CASSDYREQFF | TGTGCCAGCAGTGACTATCGGGAGCAGTTCTTC